These 28 T cell receptor beta chains were all obtained from the same sample, sequenced in a study of molecular identifiers for immune sequencing clone quantification. Using its own MiXCR run on the PCR reads, TCRdb lists one record per CDR3 protein. Of about 510,000 distinct CDR3 sequences listed, roughly 23% are singletons. Sequenced: naive CD8+ T cells from blood, with Jurkat cell RNA spiked in. This sample's subset: FACS-sorted CD8+CD4-CCR7+CD45RA+ naive T cells. All receptors come from a human donor in good health. Some libraries in this study had Jurkat cell RNA spiked in.

Notes on this clonotype: This may be a read error: a much more frequent sequence differs by one nucleotide. CDR3 in amino acids: CASSQEGTGSYGYTF. The CDR3, as DNA: TGTGCCAGCAGCCAAGAAGGGACTGGATCCTATGGCTACACCTTC. This rearrangement joins TRBV4-2 to TRBJ1-2, with D possibly matching TRBD1 (5 bases). Trimming took 0 bases from V and 4 from J, leaving 12 bases between them. Germline V CDR1 and CDR2: LGHNA, YNFKEQ. This CDR3 is built from 15 residues.

Ten or more counts support this clonotype. The chain combines TRBV7-9 with TRBJ2-3, with no clear D. V was trimmed by 3 bases and J by 5 bases, leaving 18 bases between them. The CDR3 is 16 amino acids. In germline, CDR1 is SEHNR, CDR2 FQNEAQ (reference sequence). CDR3 nucleotide sequence: TGTGCCAGCAGCTTGTGGGGTGGCCGCGAGGAAGATACGCAGTATTTT. Translating gives CASSLWGGREEDTQYF.

This chain joins TRBV5-6 and TRBJ2-5; perhaps D is TRBD1 or TRBD2 (6 bases each). Germline CDR1 reads SGHDT; CDR2 reads YYEEEE. The CDR3 is 15 amino acids. Trimming removed 1 base at V and 5 bases at J, with 15 bases between. CDR3 loop: CASSLIPGAAETQYF. The CDR3, as DNA: TGTGCCAGCAGCTTGATTCCGGGGGCTGCGGAGACCCAGTACTTC.

This clonotype came up many times. This sequence joins TRBV29-1 and TRBJ2-5; 9 nucleotides line up with TRBD2. V lost 4 bases, J lost 5 bases, and 11 bases stayed unmatched. CDR3 length: 15 residues. Germline CDR1 is SQVTM and CDR2 is ANQGSEA. The CDR3 spells CSVASGGGAVETQYF. CDR3 nucleotide sequence: TGCAGCGTTGCCTCCGGCGGGGGGGCGGTTGAGACCCAGTACTTC.

This clonotype occurred a few times. The chain recombines TRBV29-1 with TRBJ1-2; no clear D gene. Trimming shortened V by 0 bases and J by 2 bases, and 7 bases separated the two germline ends. The germline V gene has CDR1 SQVTM and CDR2 ANQGSEA. This CDR3 region has 13 residues. The CDR3 DNA reads TGCAGCGTTGAAGATTGGGTGAACTATGGCTACACCTTC. Its protein is CSVEDWVNYGYTF.

There are many counts of this clonotype. The chain joins TRBV29-1 to TRBJ2-4, with D maybe TRBD1 (5 bases). The CDR3 is 12 amino acids. Trimming pared 4 bases from V and 6 bases from J, leaving 10 bases between. CDR1 SQVTM and CDR2 ANQGSEA come from the germline V gene. The CDR3 is CSVVPQGNIQYF. The DNA of the CDR3 is TGCAGCGTTGTACCCCAGGGAAACATTCAGTACTTC.

On this clonotype: This may be a read error, as it is one base from a much larger clone. The J gene is TRBJ2-7, the V gene TRBV6-6; no reliable D call. The CDR3 runs to 13 residues. The germline V gene has CDR1 MNHNY and CDR2 SVGAGI (reference sequence). The CDR3 sequence is CTSSSDTSYEQYF. For the CDR3, the DNA is TGTACCAGCAGTTCCGACACCTCCTACGAGCAGTACTTC.

V usage is TRBV20-1 and J usage is TRBJ2-3; TRBD2 matches at 11 bases. The length of the CDR3 is 16 residues. The junction had 13 bases not matched to a gene; V was cut back by 5 bases and J by 6 bases. From germline, CDR1 is DFQATT and CDR2 SNEGSKA (reference sequence). CDR3 region: CSASLAGDLSRDTQYF. CDR3 sequence (DNA): TGCAGTGCTTCACTAGCGGGGGACCTTAGCCGGGATACGCAGTATTTT.

This clonotype appeared many times. The V gene is TRBV28, the J gene TRBJ2-3; D remains ambiguous. Germline CDR1 MDHEN, CDR2 SYDVKM. The CDR3 totals 14 residues. V gave up 3 bases and J gave up 0 bases, with 7 bases separating them. This CDR3 is CASSFKRSTDTQYF. The DNA for the CDR3 is TGTGCCAGCAGTTTTAAGCGTAGCACAGATACGCAGTATTTT.

This clonotype was counted at least ten times. The chain uses TRBV6-2 or TRBV6-3 and TRBJ1-5, with 9 bases fitting TRBD1. Germline assignment: CDR1 MNHEY and CDR2 SVGEGT. Trimming removed 5 bases from V and 3 bases from J; junction bases left unmatched: 8. The CDR3 length is 16 residues. The CDR3 coding sequence is TGTGCCAGCAGTGAAACCGGGACAGGGATCAATCAGCCCCAGCATTTT. This gives the protein CASSETGTGINQPQHF.

The chain couples TRBV29-1 to TRBJ1-2, with D possibly matching TRBD1 (6 bases). In germline, CDR1 is SQVTM, CDR2 ANQGSEA. The V end lost 5 bases, the J end lost 5 bases, and 15 bases lay between the germline ends. The CDR3 runs 13 residues. DNA of the CDR3: TGCAGCGTTTCGGACAGTTCCTCTTATGGCTACACCTTC. Translating gives CSVSDSSSYGYTF.

This clonotype was seen repeatedly, ten times or more. This chain connects TRBV29-1 to TRBJ1-1, with D perhaps matching TRBD1 (6 bases). Trimming removed 7 bases from V and 6 bases from J, with 15 bases in between. CDR1 and CDR2 from the germline V gene are SQVTM and ANQGSEA. This CDR3 spans 12 amino acids. The CDR3 loop reads CSALARGAEAFF. The CDR3 bases are TGCAGCGCCCTCGCCAGGGGAGCTGAAGCTTTCTTT.

The chain links TRBV4-1 to TRBJ2-2, with 9 bases lining up with TRBD1. In germline, CDR1 is MGHRA, CDR2 YSYEKL. The CDR3 covers 16 residues. V was clipped by 4 bases and J by 5 bases; unmatched bases: 8. The CDR3 is CASSRTSGQGTGELFF. CDR3 sequence (DNA): TGCGCCAGCAGCCGCACCTCCGGACAGGGGACCGGGGAGCTGTTTTTT.

The table lists this clonotype with a few counts. The chain employs TRBV19 and TRBJ1-5; D ambiguous. The CDR3 spans 15 residues. The germline V gene encodes CDR1 LNHDA and CDR2 SQIVND (reference sequence). The ends were cut back, 7 bases at V and 0 bases at J, with 13 bases in the middle. CDR3: CASTGGPFSNQPQHF. CDR3 bases: TGTGCCAGTACCGGCGGGCCTTTTAGCAATCAGCCCCAGCATTTT.

A remark on this clonotype: The junction shows a germline mismatch at one end, possibly a read error. V gene TRBV2 combines with J gene TRBJ1-6, with 7 bases identical to TRBD1. This CDR3 contains 19 residues. CDR1 and CDR2 from the germline V gene are SNHLY and FYNNEI. The CDR3 region is CASSPSRQGRSSYKSPLHF. The CDR3, as DNA: TGTGCCAGCAGTCCATCCCGACAGGGTCGTAGCTCCTATAAATCACCCCTCCACTTT.

There are a few counts of this clonotype. The genes are TRBV7-6 and TRBJ2-2; D not resolved. Germline values: CDR1 SGHVS, CDR2 FNYEAQ. The CDR3 is made up of 13 amino acids. Trimming removed 8 bases at V and 4 bases at J, with 11 bases between. In DNA, the CDR3 is TGTGCCAGCGCCAAAAGAGGCACCGGGGAGCTGTTTTTT. As protein: CASAKRGTGELFF.

Only a few counts were recorded for this clonotype. V gene TRBV27 combines with J gene TRBJ2-7, with a weak D call TRBD2 (6 bases). The CDR3 runs to 16 residues. Germline values: CDR1 MNHEY, CDR2 SMNVEV (reference sequence). Trimming shortened V by 0 bases and J by 2 bases, and 14 bases separated the two germline ends. This CDR3 reads CASSLSQGLKAYEQYF. For the CDR3, the DNA is TGTGCCAGCAGTTTATCTCAGGGACTGAAGGCCTACGAGCAGTACTTC.

For this clonotype: A much larger clonotype is one base distant, so this may be a read error. The chain recombines TRBV10-3 with TRBJ2-7, with D tentatively TRBD1 or TRBD2 (5 bases each). This CDR3 has 13 amino acids. Trimming pared 7 bases from V and 0 bases from J, leaving 10 bases between. CDR1 and CDR2 from the germline V gene are ENHRY and SYGVKD. The CDR3 here is CAITWDGSYEQYF. The CDR3 DNA follows: TGTGCCATCACCTGGGACGGCTCCTACGAGCAGTACTTC.

Note on this clonotype: Since a much larger clone is just one base distant, this may be a read error. In DNA, the CDR3 is TGTGCCAGCAGCGCCGGACAGGGGATTGGAAAACTGTTTTTT. The encoded protein is CASSAGQGIGKLFF. The V gene is TRBV2, the J gene TRBJ1-4; 9 bases align to TRBD1. The CDR3 length is 14 residues. J lost 10 bases, V lost 6 bases, and 9 bases had no gene match. Germline lookup yields CDR1 SNHLY and CDR2 FYNNEI.

This clonotype appeared many times. This chain uses TRBV28 with TRBJ2-7, with D unresolved. Germline values: CDR1 MDHEN, CDR2 SYDVKM. This CDR3 comprises 16 residues. V was shortened by 5 bases and J by 0 bases, with 17 bases between the two germline ends. The DNA for the CDR3 is TGTGCCAGCAGTCCCCTTTACACTACCAGCTCCTACGAGCAGTACTTC. It translates to CASSPLYTTSSYEQYF.

There are a few counts of this clonotype. The gene calls are TRBV24-1 and TRBJ2-1, with D perhaps assigned TRBD1 or TRBD2 (5 bases each). Looked up from germline, CDR1 is KGHDR and CDR2 is SFDVKD. Trimming cost V 0 bases and J 6 bases, with 8 bases left between them. This CDR3 spans 14 amino acids. The CDR3 reads CATSDLPGANEQFF. The CDR3 DNA reads TGTGCCACCAGTGATTTGCCCGGGGCCAATGAGCAGTTCTTC.

This clonotype occurred many times. V usage is TRBV2 and J usage is TRBJ2-7; 9 bases are shared with TRBD1. V was pared by 6 bases and J by 2 bases, with 5 bases of the junction left unmatched. Germline V gene data show CDR1 as SNHLY and CDR2 as FYNNEI. The CDR3 covers 14 residues. Here the CDR3 DNA reads TGTGCCAGCAGGGAACAGGGGGCGGCCTACGAGCAGTACTTC. Translated, it gives CASREQGAAYEQYF. The entire variable domain, with the rest obtained from reference TRBV2 and TRBJ2-7, is as follows: EPEVTQTPSHQVTQMGQEVILRCVPISNHLYFYWYRQILGQKVEFLVSFYNNEISEKSEIFDDQFSVERPDGSNFTLKIRSTKLEDSAMYFCASREQGAAYEQYFGPGTRLTVT.

This clonotype was observed a single time. The chain has TRBV28 and TRBJ2-5; the match to TRBD2 covers 7 bases. The CDR3 sequence is 15 residues long. CDR1 and CDR2 from the germline V gene are MDHEN and SYDVKM. Trimming at V came to 7 bases and at J to 5 bases, leaving 13 bases not matched to a gene. This chain's CDR3 is CASIWGGTGSETQYF. CDR3 DNA: TGTGCCAGCATCTGGGGGGGAACGGGTTCTGAGACCCAGTACTTC.

The chain has TRBV7-9 and TRBJ1-4; D not certain. Germline assignment: CDR1 SEHNR and CDR2 FQNEAQ (reference sequence). The CDR3 runs to 16 residues. Trimming pared 4 bases from V and 0 bases from J, leaving 12 bases between. CDR3 DNA sequence: TGTGCCAGCAGCTCAAACCAGCAAGCAACTAATGAAAAACTGTTTTTT. This translates into CASSSNQQATNEKLFF.

The sample holds many counts of this clonotype. This chain uses TRBV12-3 or TRBV12-4 with TRBJ1-4; the D is unclear. This CDR3 comprises 13 residues. V was clipped by 5 bases and J by 8 bases, with 12 bases between them. The CDR3 coding sequence is TGTGCCAGCAGTCCCAGTCCGGGCGAAAAACTGTTTTTT. Amino acid sequence: CASSPSPGEKLFF.

The table lists this clonotype with many counts. V gene TRBV7-2 combines with J gene TRBJ2-1; D may be TRBD2 (6 bases). Germline V gene lookup returns CDR1 SGHTA and CDR2 FQGNSA. The CDR3 has 14 amino acids. The germline V and J ends were trimmed by 0 bases and 6 bases, with 9 bases remaining between them. The CDR3, as DNA: TGTGCCAGCAGCTTAGCGCCCGGGGGCAATGAGCAGTTCTTC. Translated, it gives CASSLAPGGNEQFF.

The table lists this clonotype with a few counts. This chain joins TRBV5-5 and TRBJ1-1, with D maybe TRBD1 (5 bases). CDR3 length equals 19 residues. V was trimmed by 5 bases and J by 0 bases, leaving 26 bases between them. The germline V gene encodes CDR1 SGHKS and CDR2 YYEKEE (reference sequence). The CDR3 DNA is TGTGCCAGCAGATTCGCCCCGATATTGGGGGGAAGAATGAACACTGAAGCTTTCTTT. It encodes CASRFAPILGGRMNTEAFF.

This clonotype showed up many times. The chain has TRBV30 and TRBJ2-5; 7 bases map to TRBD1. V shed 6 bases and J 7 bases; nucleotides not matched to a gene: 8. Germline CDR1 is GTSNPN and CDR2 is SVGIG (reference sequence). There are 12 residues in the CDR3. CDR3 DNA: TGTGCCTGCCAGGAAGGGGGCGTGACCCAGTACTTC. It specifies CACQEGGVTQYF.